This passage covers 19 T cell receptor beta chains from one sample sequenced in a study of cytomegalovirus exposure and HLA in healthy donors. Primers: 60 Vbeta forward and 13 Jbeta reverse. The data were produced by immunoSEQ multiplex PCR, yet TCRdb's version contains in-frame clones alone and is incomplete. The sample includes about 160,000 clones, around 81% seen only once; the top ten take 0.95% to 1.1%. Sequenced: PBMCs. Every receptor here comes from a woman in her thirties or forties in good health and CMV-seronegative.

The genes are TRBV7-9 and TRBJ1-1, with TRBD1 as a possible D gene (5 bases). Trimming left V 1 base short and J 5 bases short, with 14 bases between. Per germline, CDR1 SEHNR and CDR2 FQNEAQ (reference sequence). There are 15 residues in the CDR3. The CDR3 DNA follows: TGTGCCAGCAGCTTAGACCCGGGGGTCAAAACTGAAGCTTTCTTT. Amino acid sequence: CASSLDPGVKTEAFF.

The gene calls are TRBV20-1 and TRBJ1-1, with unresolved D. Deletions cut 1 base from V and 3 bases from J, with 3 bases between. The CDR3 spans 11 residues. Per the germline V gene, CDR1 is DFQATT and CDR2 is SNEGSKA (reference sequence). CDR3 sequence (DNA): TGCAGTGCTAGAGCCTACACTGAAGCTTTCTTT. Translated: CSARAYTEAFF.

The rearrangement links TRBV7-2 to TRBJ2-3; perhaps TRBD1 as D (5 bases). The CDR3 length is 17 residues. With 2 bases removed from V and 0 bases from J, the gap between germline ends came to 15 bases. In germline, CDR1 is SGHTA, CDR2 FQGNSA. This CDR3 is CASSLKGSASSTDTQYF. CDR3 DNA sequence: TGTGCCAGCAGCTTAAAGGGGTCCGCATCTAGCACAGATACGCAGTATTTT.

This clone turned up a few times. The chain uses TRBV6-1 and TRBJ2-7; TRBD2 matches 9 bases. The CDR3 runs 15 residues. The germline CDR1 and CDR2 sequences are MNHNS and SASEGT. J gave up 5 bases and V 5 bases, and 10 bases lay outside the gene matches. The CDR3 loop reads CASSPLAGPPHEQYF. CDR3 bases: TGTGCCAGCAGTCCTCTAGCGGGACCGCCCCACGAGCAGTACTTC.

This clone has a handful of counts. The chain employs TRBV6-7 and TRBJ2-3; the D is unclear. TRBV6-7 is annotated as an ORF whose role is uncertain. The CDR3 is made up of 13 amino acids. With 2 bases removed from V and 4 bases from J, the gap between germline ends came to 7 bases. CDR3 DNA: TGTGCCAGCAGTTACCCCGGTTCAGATACGCAGTATTTT. Its translation is CASSYPGSDTQYF.

In nucleotides, the CDR3 is TGTGCCAGCAATGGACAGACCACTAGCACAGATACGCAGTATTTT. It yields the protein CASNGQTTSTDTQYF. The rearrangement links TRBV2 to TRBJ2-3, with a weak D call TRBD1 (6 bases). This CDR3 region has 15 residues. Trimming took 7 bases from V and 0 from J, leaving 14 bases between them. From germline, CDR1 is SNHLY and CDR2 FYNNEI.

The V and J genes are TRBV10-2 and TRBJ2-7; 9 nucleotides line up with TRBD1. The CDR3 is 15 residues long. Germline V CDR1 and CDR2: WSHSY, SAAADI. Trimming at V came to 4 bases and at J to 5 bases, leaving 9 bases not matched to a gene. The DNA of the CDR3 is TGCGCCAGCAGTGTTATCCTACAGGGGGCCCACGAGCAGTACTTC. It translates to CASSVILQGAHEQYF.

This clone has more than one count but fewer than ten. The rearrangement links TRBV29-1 to TRBJ2-5; the match to TRBD2 covers 8 bases. The CDR3 has 13 residues. With 3 bases clipped from V and 5 bases from J, the junction kept 5 bases outside the gene matches. The germline V gene encodes CDR1 SQVTM and CDR2 ANQGSEA. CDR3 loop: CSVDPSGGETQYF. The CDR3 DNA reads as TGCAGCGTTGACCCCTCGGGGGGGGAGACCCAGTACTTC.

V gene TRBV30 combines with J gene TRBJ1-1; a weak D match, TRBD1 (5 bases). The germline V and J ends were trimmed by 4 bases and 7 bases, with 10 bases remaining between them. Per the germline V gene, CDR1 is GTSNPN and CDR2 is SVGIG (reference sequence). The CDR3 contains 11 residues. CDR3 protein: CAWKSDSEAFF. CDR3 nucleotides: TGTGCCTGGAAAAGCGACAGTGAAGCTTTCTTT.

In its sample, this clone was seen once. The chain couples TRBV4-2 to TRBJ2-4, with 7 bases lining up with TRBD2. The germline V gene encodes CDR1 LGHNA and CDR2 YNFKEQ. The CDR3 covers 16 residues. Trimming took 0 bases from V and 3 from J; bases not matched to a gene: 5. CDR3 bases: TGTGCCAGCAGCCAAGAAAGCGGGGCGGGCAAAAACATTCAGTACTTC. Translated: CASSQESGAGKNIQYF.

The genes are TRBV5-6 and TRBJ1-5; D possibly corresponds to TRBD1 (5 bases). The CDR3 has 13 residues. Germline loops: CDR1 SGHDT, CDR2 YYEEEE. Deletions cut 2 bases from V and 4 bases from J, with 7 bases between. CDR3 nucleotides: TGTGCCAGCAGCTTCGGGGGGAATCAGCCCCAGCATTTT. As protein: CASSFGGNQPQHF.

The table lists this clone with a few counts. CDR3 amino acids: CASSYDTPGSGNTIYF. The CDR3 DNA reads as TGTGCCAGCAGTTACGACACGCCTGGCTCTGGAAACACCATATATTTT. This chain uses TRBV6-5 with TRBJ1-3; no reliable D call. The ends were cut back, 2 bases at V and 0 bases at J, with 11 bases in the middle. CDR3 length: 16 amino acids. Germline-derived CDR1 and CDR2 are MNHEY and SVGAGI.

This rearrangement joins TRBV7-9 to TRBJ2-7; TRBD1 matches 9 bases. Trimming cost V 2 bases and J 2 bases; bases outside gene matches: 4. The CDR3 is 15 amino acids. Germline CDR1 reads SEHNR; CDR2 reads FQNEAQ (reference sequence). The CDR3 loop reads CASSLWDREPYEQYF. CDR3 nucleotide sequence: TGTGCCAGCAGCTTATGGGACAGGGAACCCTACGAGCAGTACTTC.

The chain carries TRBV29-1 and TRBJ2-5, with D tentatively TRBD1 (5 bases). V lost 4 bases, J lost 3 bases, and 9 bases lay in between. CDR1 and CDR2 (germline): SQVTM, ANQGSEA. The CDR3 is made up of 12 amino acids. The CDR3 DNA follows: TGCAGCGTTGTTGGGGCAGAAGAGACCCAGTACTTC. Its translation is CSVVGAEETQYF.

This clone was seen just once. The rearrangement links TRBV27 to TRBJ1-1, with D unresolved. The germline V and J ends were trimmed by 0 bases and 1 base, with 12 bases remaining between them. The CDR3 extends over 16 amino acids. Germline CDR1 and CDR2: MNHEY and SMNVEV (reference sequence). The CDR3 DNA reads TGTGCCAGCAGTTTATCCTTTCTGCGGGAGAACACTGAAGCTTTCTTT. Amino acid sequence: CASSLSFLRENTEAFF.

This chain uses TRBV30 with TRBJ2-2; tentatively, D is TRBD2 (5 bases). Germline CDR1 and CDR2: GTSNPN and SVGIG (reference sequence). The CDR3 has 17 residues. Between the trimmed V and J ends, which lost 0 bases and 2 bases, there was a span of 16 bases. CDR3 region: CAWSVPRDIHNTGELFF. The CDR3 bases are TGTGCCTGGAGTGTACCGAGGGATATTCATAACACCGGGGAGCTGTTTTTT.

This clone appeared a few times. This chain's CDR3 is CASNTIGQQGEKLFF. The CDR3 coding sequence is TGTGCCAGCAACACGATCGGCCAGCAGGGTGAAAAACTGTTTTTT. The chain is built from TRBV2 and TRBJ1-4, with D perhaps matching TRBD1 (5 bases). CDR3 length: 15 residues. The germline V gene encodes CDR1 SNHLY and CDR2 FYNNEI. V dropped 7 bases and J dropped 7 bases, with 19 bases sitting between them.

This chain uses TRBV19 with TRBJ2-1; 13 bases fit TRBD2. V was pared by 1 base and J by 7 bases, with 4 bases of the junction left unmatched. From germline, CDR1 is LNHDA and CDR2 SQIVND (reference sequence). The CDR3 length is 16 residues. The CDR3 nucleotides are TGTGCCAGTAGTATAGCGGGACTAGCGGGAAGTAATGAGCAGTTCTTC. Translation: CASSIAGLAGSNEQFF.

This chain connects TRBV9 to TRBJ2-7, with a possible D match to TRBD2 (5 bases). With 4 bases removed from V and 1 base from J, the gap between germline ends came to 12 bases. This CDR3 is 14 amino acids long. Germline CDR1 is SGDLS and CDR2 is YYNGEE. CDR3 amino acids: CASSPQSGSYEQYF. CDR3 DNA: TGTGCCAGCAGCCCCCAATCGGGATCCTACGAGCAGTACTTC.